The 10 T cell receptor beta chains below all came from one sample that was sequenced in a study of early T cells in non-severe SARS-CoV-2 infection. MiXCR, applied by TCRdb to the 5' RACE reads, yields one record per CDR3 protein. The sample holds about 59,000 distinct CDR3 sequences; approximately 12% are singletons and the top ten take 1.4%. The material sequenced was whole blood. The source of these receptors is an adult who was a healthcare worker with PCR-confirmed SARS-CoV-2 infection or an uninfected control (not recorded which).

This chain joins TRBV12-3 or TRBV12-4 and TRBJ1-2; D might be TRBD1 (5 bases). The CDR3 is 12 amino acids. V lost 3 bases and J lost 7, with 9 bases in between. Here the CDR3 reads CASSFGGIGYTF. The CDR3 bases are TGTGCCAGCAGTTTCGGGGGGATTGGCTACACCTTC.

The chain is built from TRBV5-8 and TRBJ2-2; D is undetermined. The CDR3 extends over 18 amino acids. Germline values: CDR1 SGHTS, CDR2 YDEGEE. With 2 bases removed from V and 5 bases from J, the gap between germline ends came to 22 bases. The CDR3 bases are TGTGCCAGCAGCTTCTATGTCGTGGCTGTTCGGCCGACCGGGGAGCTGTTTTTT. This codes for CASSFYVVAVRPTGELFF.

The chain uses TRBV7-6 and TRBJ2-5; 8 nucleotides match TRBD2. The germline CDR1 and CDR2 sequences are SGHVS and FNYEAQ. The CDR3 is made up of 14 amino acids. V shed 5 bases and J 5 bases; nucleotides not matched to a gene: 7. CDR3: CASSLGLAKETQYF. CDR3 in DNA: TGTGCCAGCAGCCTAGGACTAGCCAAGGAGACCCAGTACTTC. Drawing the rest from reference TRBV7-6 and TRBJ2-5, the complete variable domain is GAGVSQSPRYKVTKRGQDVALRCDPISGHVSLYWYRQALGQGPEFLTYFNYEAQQDKSGLPNDRFSAERPEGSISTLTIQRTEQRDSAMYRCASSLGLAKETQYFGPGTRLLVL.

This clonotype occurred a few times. The genes are TRBV3-1 and TRBJ2-1; D unclear. The germline gives CDR1 LGHDT, CDR2 YNNKEL (reference sequence). V dropped 0 bases and J dropped 10 bases, with 7 bases sitting between them. The CDR3 length is 12 residues. DNA of the CDR3: TGTGCCAGCAGCCAAGACGTAGGGGAGCAGTTCTTC. Amino acids: CASSQDVGEQFF.

The table lists this clonotype with many counts. The V call is TRBV7-9, the J call TRBJ1-1; D not resolved. Trimming removed 7 bases from V and 1 base from J, with 7 bases in between. Germline V lookup: CDR1 SEHNR, CDR2 FQNEAQ (reference sequence). The CDR3 consists of 12 residues. Here the CDR3 DNA reads TGTGCCAGCACCAAAGGGAACACTGAAGCTTTCTTT. Its translation: CASTKGNTEAFF. Combining the CDR3 with reference TRBV7-9 and TRBJ1-1 gives the whole variable domain DTGVSQNPRHKITKRGQNVTFRCDPISEHNRLYWYRQTLGQGPEFLTYFQNEAQLEKSRLLSDRFSAERPKGSFSTLEIQRTEQGDSAMYLCASTKGNTEAFFGQGTRLTVV.

This clonotype was detected many times. CDR3 DNA: TGTGCCAGCAGCCAGGAATTGACAGGCCCCTACAATGAGCAGTTCTTC. It yields the protein CASSQELTGPYNEQFF. The chain combines TRBV14 with TRBJ2-1, with a possible D match to TRBD1 (6 bases). The CDR3 length is 16 residues. Trimming took off 3 bases at V and 2 bases at J, with 14 bases between the two ends. Per germline, CDR1 SGHDN and CDR2 FVKESK.

This clonotype was recorded a few times. V gene TRBV7-2 combines with J gene TRBJ2-1; D uncertain. The CDR3 is 16 residues long. Trimming took off 1 base at V and 9 bases at J, with 19 bases between the two ends. The V gene's germline CDR1 is SGHTA and CDR2 FQGNSA. CDR3: CASSLDAGLFRREQFF. CDR3 nucleotides: TGTGCCAGCAGCTTAGATGCCGGGCTCTTTAGGCGTGAGCAGTTCTTC.

Ten or more counts support this clonotype. V and J are TRBV19 and TRBJ2-2; D might be TRBD1 or TRBD2, each matching 5 bases. The CDR3 runs to 14 residues. V was trimmed by 7 bases and J by 3 bases, leaving 12 bases between them. CDR1 and CDR2 from the germline V gene are LNHDA and SQIVND (reference sequence). The CDR3 sequence: CASKGTEDTGELFF. DNA of the CDR3: TGTGCCAGTAAAGGGACCGAGGACACCGGGGAGCTGTTTTTT.

This clonotype was seen a few times. This chain joins TRBV29-1 and TRBJ1-1; TRBD1 agrees at 8 bases. Looked up from germline, CDR1 is SQVTM and CDR2 is ANQGSEA. CDR3 length: 14 residues. Trimming cost V 6 bases and J 3 bases; bases outside gene matches: 9. For the CDR3, the DNA is TGCAGCGTAGCCCGACAGGGGCAAGACACTGAAGCTTTCTTT. Translated, it gives CSVARQGQDTEAFF.

The chain couples TRBV4-3 to TRBJ2-2; the D is unclear. Looked up from germline, CDR1 is LGHNA and CDR2 is YSLEER. V lost 8 bases, J lost 0 bases, and 10 bases lay in between. This CDR3 comprises 14 residues. The CDR3 region is CASANRANTGELFF. The CDR3, as DNA: TGCGCCAGCGCCAACAGAGCGAACACCGGGGAGCTGTTTTTT.